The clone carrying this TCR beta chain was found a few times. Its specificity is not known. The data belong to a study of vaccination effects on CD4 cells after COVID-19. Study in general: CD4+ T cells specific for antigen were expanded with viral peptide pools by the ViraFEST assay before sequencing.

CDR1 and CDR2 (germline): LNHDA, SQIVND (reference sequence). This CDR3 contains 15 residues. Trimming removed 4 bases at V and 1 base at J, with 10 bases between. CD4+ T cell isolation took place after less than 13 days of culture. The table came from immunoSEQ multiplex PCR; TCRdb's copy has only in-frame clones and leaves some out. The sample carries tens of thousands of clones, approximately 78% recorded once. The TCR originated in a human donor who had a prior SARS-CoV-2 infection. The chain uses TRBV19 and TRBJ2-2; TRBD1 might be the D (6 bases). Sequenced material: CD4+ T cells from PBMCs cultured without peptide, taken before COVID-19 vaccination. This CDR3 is CASSRGTLNTGELFF. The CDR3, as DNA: TGTGCCAGTAGTAGGGGGACACTGAACACCGGGGAGCTGTTTTTT.